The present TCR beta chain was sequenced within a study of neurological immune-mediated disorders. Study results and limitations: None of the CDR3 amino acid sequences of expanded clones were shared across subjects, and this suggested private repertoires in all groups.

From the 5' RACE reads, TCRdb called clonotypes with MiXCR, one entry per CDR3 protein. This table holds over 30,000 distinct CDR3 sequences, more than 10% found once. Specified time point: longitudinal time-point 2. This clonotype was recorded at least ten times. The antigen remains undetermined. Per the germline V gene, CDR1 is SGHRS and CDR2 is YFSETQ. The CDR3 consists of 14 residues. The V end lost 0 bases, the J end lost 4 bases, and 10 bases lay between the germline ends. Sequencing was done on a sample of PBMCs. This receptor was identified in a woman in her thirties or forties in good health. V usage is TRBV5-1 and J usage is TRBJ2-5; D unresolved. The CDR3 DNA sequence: TGCGCCAGCAGCTTGGGCTCCTCCCGAGAGACCCAGTACTTC. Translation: CASSLGSSRETQYF.